This note documents a single T cell receptor beta chain sequence. Its antigen is as yet unknown. This sample was included in a study of cytotoxic CD8 clonotypes in ibrutinib-treated CLL. Across the whole study: After median around 68 months, about 14 stayed in remission, about twelve progressed; responses approximately 24 partial, 2 complete. Samples had a mean of about 250,000 productive templates and approximately 90,000 productive rearrangements.

Using immunoSEQ multiplex PCR, the repertoire was profiled, and TCRdb retains in-frame clones only, with some absent. Of around 97,000 clones listed, approximately 80% were seen once; the top ten hold 32%. Study-level points and caveats: Starting clonality was above that of age-matched healthy donors and tracked circulating CD8+ T-cell counts. Rare overall, public clonotypes shrank or held steady under therapy.

The source of this sequence is a human donor with chronic lymphocytic leukemia. Source: PBMCs, taken after 12 months of ibrutinib treatment.

This CDR3 reads CASSTREKLFF. CDR3 nucleotide sequence: TGTGCCAGCAGTACTCGGGAAAAACTGTTTTTT. The rearrangement joins TRBV6-6 to TRBJ1-4; D ambiguous. V lost 5 bases and J lost 8, with 6 bases in between. Germline CDR1 MNHNY, CDR2 SVGAGI (reference sequence). The CDR3 spans 11 residues.